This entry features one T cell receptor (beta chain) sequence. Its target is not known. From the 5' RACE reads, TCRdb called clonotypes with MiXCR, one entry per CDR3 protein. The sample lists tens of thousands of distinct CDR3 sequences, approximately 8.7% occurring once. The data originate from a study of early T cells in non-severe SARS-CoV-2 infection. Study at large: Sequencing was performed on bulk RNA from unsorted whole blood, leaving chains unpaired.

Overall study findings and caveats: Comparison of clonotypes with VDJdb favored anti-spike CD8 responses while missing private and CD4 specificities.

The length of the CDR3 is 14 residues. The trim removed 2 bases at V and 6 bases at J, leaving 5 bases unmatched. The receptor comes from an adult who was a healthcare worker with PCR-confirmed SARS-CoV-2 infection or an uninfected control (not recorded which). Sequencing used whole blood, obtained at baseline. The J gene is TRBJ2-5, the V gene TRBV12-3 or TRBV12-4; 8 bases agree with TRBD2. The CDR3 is CASSLQGLVKTQYF. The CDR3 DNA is TGTGCCAGCAGTTTACAGGGACTAGTAAAGACCCAGTACTTC.